This entry lists 10 T cell receptor beta chains sequenced from one sample in a study of cytomegalovirus exposure and HLA in healthy donors. It was with 60 Vbeta and 13 Jbeta primers that the PCR ran. Generated by immunoSEQ multiplex PCR, the TCRdb table keeps only in-frame clones and is missing some. The repertoire table contains 70,000 or so clones. Source material: PBMCs. These receptors were obtained from a man between 40 and 49 years old in good health and CMV-seronegative.

The chain links TRBV27 to TRBJ2-3; 9 nucleotides agree with TRBD1. The V gene's germline CDR1 is MNHEY and CDR2 SMNVEV (reference sequence). After removal of 4 bases from V and 5 bases from J, the junction contained 7 bases not matched to a gene. The CDR3 has 15 amino acids. The CDR3 DNA is TGTGCCAGCAGTTCGCCGGGACAGGGTAGAGATACGCAGTATTTT. This gives the protein CASSSPGQGRDTQYF.

The chain carries TRBV7-9 and TRBJ1-4; maybe TRBD1 (5 bases). This CDR3 has 14 residues. CDR1 is SEHNR, CDR2 FQNEAQ, per germline (reference sequence). V shed 7 bases and J shed 7 bases, with 16 bases lying between them. The CDR3: CASIHSSTVEKLFF. For the CDR3, the DNA is TGTGCCAGCATCCACTCGTCGACAGTTGAAAAACTGTTTTTT.

The chain links TRBV25-1 to TRBJ1-1; D gene unclear. This CDR3 region has 12 residues. Trimming shortened V by 5 bases and J by 3 bases, and 7 bases separated the two germline ends. The V gene's germline CDR1 is MGHDK and CDR2 SYGVNS. The CDR3 DNA reads TGTGCCAGCAGTACACAGTACACTGAAGCTTTCTTT. Protein product: CASSTQYTEAFF.

This chain links TRBV5-6 with TRBJ2-1, with TRBD2 matching over 7 bases. The germline V gene has CDR1 SGHDT and CDR2 YYEEEE. The CDR3 consists of 12 residues. V shed 0 bases and J 15 bases; nucleotides not matched to a gene: 6. In DNA, the CDR3 is TGTGCCAGCAGCTTGGGGGAGGGAACGCGGTTCTTC. It codes for CASSLGEGTRFF. The full variable domain, completed using reference TRBV5-6 and TRBJ2-1, is DAGVTQSPTHLIKTRGQQVTLRCSPKSGHDTVSWYQQALGQGPQFIFQYYEEEERQRGNFPDRFSGHQFPNYSSELNVNALLLGDSALYLCASSLGEGTRFFGPGTRLTVL.

V usage is TRBV18 and J usage is TRBJ2-3, with TRBD2 as a possible D gene (6 bases). The CDR3 consists of 16 residues. Germline V gene data show CDR1 as KGHSH and CDR2 as LQKENI. Trimming pared 0 bases from V and 6 bases from J, leaving 16 bases between. CDR3 nucleotides: TGTGCCAGCTCACCACCCAGCGGAGGGATTTCGGATACGCAGTATTTT. Amino acid sequence: CASSPPSGGISDTQYF.

The genes are TRBV5-6 and TRBJ2-7, with TRBD1 as a possible D gene (6 bases). This CDR3 is built from 16 residues. Looked up from germline, CDR1 is SGHDT and CDR2 is YYEEEE. The V and J ends lost 4 bases and 9 bases respectively, with 26 bases between them. The CDR3: CASSPTRGRVLGGQYF. In DNA form, the CDR3 reads TGTGCCAGCAGCCCGACCAGGGGACGAGTCCTAGGGGGGCAGTACTTC.

The chain has TRBV6-5 and TRBJ2-5; 8 bases map to TRBD2. Germline-derived CDR1 and CDR2 are MNHEY and SVGAGI. The CDR3 has 16 residues. V lost 0 bases and J lost 3; bases outside the gene matches: 6. In DNA form, the CDR3 reads TGTGCCAGCAGTTACTCGAGAGTAGCGGGAAAAGAGACCCAGTACTTC. It yields the protein CASSYSRVAGKETQYF.

Comment on this clone: An end of the junction differs from the germline gene, which may be a read error. The J gene is TRBJ2-3, the V gene TRBV7-7; tentative D call: TRBD1 (5 bases). The CDR3 has 13 residues. The germline V gene encodes CDR1 SSHAT and CDR2 FNYEAQ (reference sequence). Here the CDR3 reads CASSLGARGTQYF. The CDR3 DNA is TGTGCTAGCAGCTTAGGAGCTAGGGGTACGCAGTATTTT.

V and J are TRBV7-9 and TRBJ1-2, with D uncertain. V was trimmed by 0 bases and J by 8 bases, leaving 4 bases between them. Germline assignment: CDR1 SEHNR and CDR2 FQNEAQ (reference sequence). There are 11 residues in the CDR3. CDR3 loop: CASSLAGGYTF. The CDR3 coding sequence is TGTGCCAGCAGCTTAGCTGGCGGCTACACCTTC.

V and J are TRBV9 and TRBJ2-5; possible D gene TRBD2, 5 bases. Germline loops: CDR1 SGDLS, CDR2 YYNGEE. Trimming shortened V by 4 bases and J by 0 bases, and 13 bases separated the two germline ends. CDR3 length: 15 residues. CDR3 nucleotides: TGTGCCAGCAGCCCCAGAGGGCTGAACCAAGAGACCCAGTACTTC. This translates into CASSPRGLNQETQYF.